The next 6 T cell receptor beta chains were all read from a single sample in a study of cytotoxic CD8 clonotypes in ibrutinib-treated CLL. Produced via immunoSEQ multiplex PCR; TCRdb's table is partial and in-frame only. Of roughly 180,000 clones in the sample, approximately 84% were seen once. Sequenced here: PBMCs, sampled after 24 months of ibrutinib treatment. The receptors here all came from a human donor with chronic lymphocytic leukemia.

This clone has only a few counts. The V call is TRBV7-8, the J call TRBJ1-1; D is perhaps TRBD1 (5 bases). V was trimmed by 2 bases and J by 8 bases, leaving 12 bases between them. This CDR3 spans 13 amino acids. CDR1 is SGHVS and CDR2 is FQNEAQ in the germline V gene. The CDR3 protein is CASSLTRDPEAFF. In DNA, the CDR3 is TGTGCCAGCAGCTTAACCAGGGACCCGGAAGCTTTCTTT. The entire variable domain, with the rest obtained from reference TRBV7-8 and TRBJ1-1, is as follows: GAGVSQSPRYKVAKRGQDVALRCDPISGHVSLFWYQQALGQGPEFLTYFQNEAQLDKSGLPSDRFFAERPEGSVSTLKIQRTQQEDSAVYLCASSLTRDPEAFFGQGTRLTVV.

This chain connects TRBV9 to TRBJ2-5; 9 bases are a match to TRBD2. This CDR3 spans 19 amino acids. Trimming at V came to 2 bases and at J to 5 bases, leaving 19 bases not matched to a gene. Per the germline V gene, CDR1 is SGDLS and CDR2 is YYNGEE. The CDR3 is CASSVNLMGSAGGDETQYF. The CDR3 nucleotides read TGTGCCAGCAGCGTGAATCTTATGGGATCGGCGGGAGGGGATGAGACCCAGTACTTC.

The J gene is TRBJ2-3, the V gene TRBV7-6; 11 bases fit TRBD2. Germline values: CDR1 SGHVS, CDR2 FNYEAQ. Unmatched junction bases numbered 8, after V lost 1 base and J lost 2 bases. The CDR3 is 18 residues long. CDR3 sequence: CASSLGRLAGGNTDTQYF. CDR3 coding DNA: TGTGCCAGCAGCTTAGGGCGGCTAGCGGGGGGAAACACAGATACGCAGTATTTT.

The chain couples TRBV18 to TRBJ2-3, with D perhaps matching TRBD2 (6 bases). With 3 bases removed from V and 3 bases from J, the gap between germline ends came to 13 bases. Germline CDR1 is KGHSH and CDR2 is LQKENI. The CDR3 totals 15 residues. The CDR3, as DNA: TGTGCCAGCTCACCTGGTAGGGCGGGGACAGATACGCAGTATTTT. Protein: CASSPGRAGTDTQYF. Together with reference TRBV18 and TRBJ2-3, the CDR3 gives the full variable domain: NAGVMQNPRHLVRRRGQEARLRCSPMKGHSHVYWYRQLPEEGLKFMVYLQKENIIDESGMPKERFSAEFPKEGPSILRIQQVVRGDSAAYFCASSPGRAGTDTQYFGPGTRLTVL.

This chain links TRBV6-5 with TRBJ2-1, with 8 bases lining up with TRBD1. The CDR3 sequence is 15 residues long. CDR1 and CDR2 (germline): MNHEY, SVGAGI. The V segment lost 10 bases and the J segment 4 bases; nucleotides outside the gene matches: 12. CDR3 sequence (DNA): TGTGCCACCCAGTCGCAGGGGGCAGGATACAATGAGCAGTTCTTC. Protein product: CATQSQGAGYNEQFF.

The chain carries TRBV2 and TRBJ2-1; maybe TRBD2 (5 bases). Germline V gene lookup returns CDR1 SNHLY and CDR2 FYNNEI. Trimming left V 7 bases short and J 3 bases short, with 10 bases between. CDR3 length: 13 residues. CDR3 DNA: TGTGCCAGCACCCGGGGTGACTACAATGAGCAGTTCTTC. Its translation is CASTRGDYNEQFF. Full variable domain (rest looked up from reference TRBV2 and TRBJ2-1): EPEVTQTPSHQVTQMGQEVILRCVPISNHLYFYWYRQILGQKVEFLVSFYNNEISEKSEIFDDQFSVERPDGSNFTLKIRSTKLEDSAMYFCASTRGDYNEQFFGPGTRLTVL.